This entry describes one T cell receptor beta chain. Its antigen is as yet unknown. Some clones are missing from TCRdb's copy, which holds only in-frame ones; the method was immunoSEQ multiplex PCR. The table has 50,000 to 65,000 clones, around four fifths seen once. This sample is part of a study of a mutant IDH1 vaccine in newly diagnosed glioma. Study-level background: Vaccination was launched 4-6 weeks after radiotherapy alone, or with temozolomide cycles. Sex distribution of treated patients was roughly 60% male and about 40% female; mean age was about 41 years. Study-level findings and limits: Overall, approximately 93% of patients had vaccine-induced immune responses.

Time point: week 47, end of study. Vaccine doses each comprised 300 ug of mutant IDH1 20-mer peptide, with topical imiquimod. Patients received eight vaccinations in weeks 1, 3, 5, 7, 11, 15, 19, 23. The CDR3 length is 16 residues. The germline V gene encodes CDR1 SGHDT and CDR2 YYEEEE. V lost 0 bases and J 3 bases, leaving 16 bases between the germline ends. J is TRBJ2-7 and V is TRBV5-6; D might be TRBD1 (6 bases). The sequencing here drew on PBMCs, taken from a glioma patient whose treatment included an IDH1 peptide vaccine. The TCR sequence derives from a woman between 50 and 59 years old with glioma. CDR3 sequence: CASSLDNGQIFYEQYF. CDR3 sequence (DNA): TGTGCCAGCAGCTTGGACAACGGACAGATTTTCTACGAGCAGTACTTC.